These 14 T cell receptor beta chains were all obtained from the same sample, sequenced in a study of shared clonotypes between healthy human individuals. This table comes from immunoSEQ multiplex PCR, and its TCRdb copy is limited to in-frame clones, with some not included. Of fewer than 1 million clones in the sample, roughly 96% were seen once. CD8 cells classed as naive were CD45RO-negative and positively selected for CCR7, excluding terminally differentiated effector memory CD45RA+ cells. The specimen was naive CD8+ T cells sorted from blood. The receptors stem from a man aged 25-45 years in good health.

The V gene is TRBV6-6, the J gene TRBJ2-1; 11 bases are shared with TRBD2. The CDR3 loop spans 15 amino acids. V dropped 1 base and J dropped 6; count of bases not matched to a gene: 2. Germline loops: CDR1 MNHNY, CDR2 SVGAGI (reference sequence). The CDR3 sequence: CASSYYGTSGNEQFF. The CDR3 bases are TGTGCCAGCAGTTACTACGGGACTAGCGGCAATGAGCAGTTCTTC.

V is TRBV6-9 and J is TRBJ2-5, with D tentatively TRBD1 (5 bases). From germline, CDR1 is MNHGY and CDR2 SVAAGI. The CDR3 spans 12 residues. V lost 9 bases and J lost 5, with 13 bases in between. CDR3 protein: CARTGLDETQYF. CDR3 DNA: TGTGCCAGAACAGGTTTAGATGAGACCCAGTACTTC.

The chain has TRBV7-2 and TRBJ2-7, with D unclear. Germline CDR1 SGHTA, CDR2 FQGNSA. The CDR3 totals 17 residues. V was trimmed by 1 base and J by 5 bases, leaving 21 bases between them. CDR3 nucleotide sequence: TGTGCCAGCAGCTTAGAACTCCCCTCAAGGCGAAGTAACGAGCAGTACTTC. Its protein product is CASSLELPSRRSNEQYF.

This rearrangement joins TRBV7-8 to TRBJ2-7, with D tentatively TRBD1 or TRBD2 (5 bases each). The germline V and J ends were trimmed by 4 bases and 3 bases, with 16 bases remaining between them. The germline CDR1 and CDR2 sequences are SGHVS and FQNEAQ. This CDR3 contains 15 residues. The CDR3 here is CASSYGRGGFYEQYF. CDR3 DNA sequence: TGTGCCAGCAGCTACGGACGGGGCGGATTCTACGAGCAGTACTTC.

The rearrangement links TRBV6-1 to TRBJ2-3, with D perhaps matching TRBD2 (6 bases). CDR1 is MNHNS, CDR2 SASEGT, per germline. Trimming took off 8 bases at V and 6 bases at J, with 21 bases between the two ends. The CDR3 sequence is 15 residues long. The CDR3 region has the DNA TGTGCCAGCCCGCTTGGGACTGCCAAGTTGGATACGCAGTATTTT. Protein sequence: CASPLGTAKLDTQYF.

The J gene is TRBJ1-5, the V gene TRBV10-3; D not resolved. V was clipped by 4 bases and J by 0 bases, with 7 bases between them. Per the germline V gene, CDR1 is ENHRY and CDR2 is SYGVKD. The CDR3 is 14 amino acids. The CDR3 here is CAISGVGSNQPQHF. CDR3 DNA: TGTGCCATCAGTGGGGTGGGTAGCAATCAGCCCCAGCATTTT.

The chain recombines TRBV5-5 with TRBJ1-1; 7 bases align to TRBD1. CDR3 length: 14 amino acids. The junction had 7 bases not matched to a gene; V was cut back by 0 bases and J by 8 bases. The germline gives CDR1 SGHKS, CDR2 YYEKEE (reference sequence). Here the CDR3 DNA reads TGTGCCAGCAGCTTGGTTCAGGGGGTATCCGAAGCTTTCTTT. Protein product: CASSLVQGVSEAFF. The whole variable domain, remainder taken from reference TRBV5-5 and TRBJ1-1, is DAGVTQSPTHLIKTRGQQVTLRCSPISGHKSVSWYQQVLGQGPQFIFQYYEKEERGRGNFPDRFSARQFPNYSSELNVNALLLGDSALYLCASSLVQGVSEAFFGQGTRLTVV.

CDR3 sequence: CSVVGRVGNTDTQYF. In DNA, the CDR3 is TGCAGCGTTGTCGGGCGGGTCGGGAACACAGATACGCAGTATTTT. This sequence joins TRBV29-1 and TRBJ2-3, with a weak D call TRBD2 (5 bases). Deletions cut 4 bases from V and 2 bases from J, with 16 bases between. The CDR3 sequence is 15 residues long. Germline V gene lookup returns CDR1 SQVTM and CDR2 ANQGSEA.

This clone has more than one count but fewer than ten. The CDR3 nucleotides are TGTGCCAGCGGTGGGGGCGGAACTGGGGCCAACGTCCTGACTTTC. Its protein is CASGGGGTGANVLTF. The chain combines TRBV7-3 with TRBJ2-6; tentatively, D is TRBD1 (6 bases). Per the germline V gene, CDR1 is SGHTA and CDR2 is FQGTGA. V lost 8 bases and J 2 bases, leaving 13 bases between the germline ends. The CDR3 sequence is 15 residues long.

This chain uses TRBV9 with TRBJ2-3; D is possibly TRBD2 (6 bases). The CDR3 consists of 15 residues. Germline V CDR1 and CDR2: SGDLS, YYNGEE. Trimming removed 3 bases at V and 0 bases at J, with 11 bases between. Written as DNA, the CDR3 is TGTGCCAGCAGCGATAGCGCGGGGAGCACAGATACGCAGTATTTT. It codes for CASSDSAGSTDTQYF.

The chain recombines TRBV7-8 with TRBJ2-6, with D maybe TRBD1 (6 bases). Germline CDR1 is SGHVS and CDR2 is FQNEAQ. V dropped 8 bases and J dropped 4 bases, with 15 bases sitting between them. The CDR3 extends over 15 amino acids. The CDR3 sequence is CASFDRPRGANVLTF. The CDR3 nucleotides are TGTGCCAGCTTCGACAGGCCCCGGGGGGCCAACGTCCTGACTTTC. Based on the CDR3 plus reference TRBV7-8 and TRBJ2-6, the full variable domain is GAGVSQSPRYKVAKRGQDVALRCDPISGHVSLFWYQQALGQGPEFLTYFQNEAQLDKSGLPSDRFFAERPEGSVSTLKIQRTQQEDSAVYLCASFDRPRGANVLTFGAGSRLTVL.

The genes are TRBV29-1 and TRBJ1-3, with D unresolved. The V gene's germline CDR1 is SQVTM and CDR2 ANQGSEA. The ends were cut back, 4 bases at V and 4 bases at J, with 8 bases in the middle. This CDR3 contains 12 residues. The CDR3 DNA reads TGCAGCGTTGCAGGTCTCGGAAACACCATATATTTT. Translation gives CSVAGLGNTIYF.

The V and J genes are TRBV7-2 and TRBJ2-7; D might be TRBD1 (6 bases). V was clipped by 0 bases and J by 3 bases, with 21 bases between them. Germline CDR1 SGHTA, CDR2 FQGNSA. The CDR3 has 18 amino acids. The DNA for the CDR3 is TGTGCCAGCAGCTTAGCCCTCGGCGGACAGCCTCTCCGCTACGAGCAGTACTTC. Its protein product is CASSLALGGQPLRYEQYF.

The CDR3, as DNA: TGTGCCAGCAGCTTAACTAGCGGAGGTTACACCGGGGAGCTGTTTTTT. Translating gives CASSLTSGGYTGELFF. This rearrangement joins TRBV7-8 to TRBJ2-2, with TRBD2 matching 8 bases. Germline-derived CDR1 and CDR2 are SGHVS and FQNEAQ. With 2 bases clipped from V and 3 bases from J, the junction kept 5 bases outside the gene matches. This CDR3 region has 16 residues.